This record looks at one T cell receptor (beta chain) sequence and its context. CDR1 and CDR2 (germline): LGHNA, YNFKEQ. The CDR3 covers 16 residues. The V and J ends lost 0 bases and 1 base respectively, with 10 bases between them. The record originates from a study of OX40 agonist ivuxolimab in advanced cancers. Study details: Treatment of patients was with ivuxolimab, an agonistic anti-OX40 (CD134) antibody.

TCRdb's copy holds only in-frame clones and misses some; the assay was immunoSEQ multiplex PCR. This table holds more than 50,000 clones, 75% to 90% found once. The specimen was CD4+ or CD8+ T cells sorted from blood, collected in a trial of the OX40 agonist ivuxolimab. The rearrangement joins TRBV4-2 to TRBJ2-1; D gene uncertain. This sequence was found in an adult with an advanced solid tumor such as melanoma, head and neck, liver or kidney cancer. Here the CDR3 DNA reads TGTGCCAGCAGCCAAGATCATGATCCGTCCTACAATGAGCAGTTCTTC. Residues: CASSQDHDPSYNEQFF.